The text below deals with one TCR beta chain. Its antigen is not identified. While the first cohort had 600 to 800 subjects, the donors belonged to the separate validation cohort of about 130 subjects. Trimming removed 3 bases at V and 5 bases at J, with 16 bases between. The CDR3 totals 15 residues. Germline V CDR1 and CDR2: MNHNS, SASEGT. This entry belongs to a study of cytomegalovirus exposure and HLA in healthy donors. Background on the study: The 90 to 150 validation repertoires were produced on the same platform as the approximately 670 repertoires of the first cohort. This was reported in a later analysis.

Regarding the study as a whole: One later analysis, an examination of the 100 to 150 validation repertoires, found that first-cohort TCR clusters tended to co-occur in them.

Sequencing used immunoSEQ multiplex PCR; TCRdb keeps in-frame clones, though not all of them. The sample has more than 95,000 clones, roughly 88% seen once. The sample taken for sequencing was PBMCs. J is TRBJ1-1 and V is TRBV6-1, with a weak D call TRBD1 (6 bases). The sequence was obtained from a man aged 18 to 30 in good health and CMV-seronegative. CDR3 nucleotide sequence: TGTGCCAGCAGTGAGGTCAGGGGCCAGAGGACTGAAGCTTTCTTT. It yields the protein CASSEVRGQRTEAFF.